The 22 T cell receptor beta chains below all came from one sample that was sequenced in a study of cytomegalovirus exposure and HLA in healthy donors (dated 2017 in TCRdb). The library was generated by the immunoSEQ multiplex PCR assay. A mixture of 60 forward primers for TCR Vbeta segments and 13 reverse primers for TCR Jbeta segments was used in the multiplex PCR. TCRdb took this table from immuneACCESS and kept in-frame rearrangements with V and J called. Such tables lack part of the clones; where checked against another copy, unresolved V genes explain under half of the gap, and the rest is unexplained. The sample includes 130,000 to 150,000 clones, with roughly 77% observed a single time. Around 2% of the sample belongs to the ten largest clones. The sequenced material came from PBMCs. These receptors were obtained from a man younger than 40 in good health and CMV-seronegative.

The chain recombines TRBV18 with TRBJ1-1; 7 bases are shared with TRBD1. CDR3 size: 14 residues. With 5 bases clipped from V and 1 base from J, the junction kept 4 bases outside the gene matches. Germline CDR1 and CDR2: KGHSH and LQKENI. The CDR3: CASSRDSKNTEAFF. Here the CDR3 DNA reads TGTGCCAGCTCAAGGGACAGTAAGAACACTGAAGCTTTCTTT.

The chain uses TRBV4-1 and TRBJ2-3; maybe TRBD2 (5 bases). The CDR3 spans 16 residues. Germline CDR1 and CDR2: MGHRA and YSYEKL. V lost 1 base and J lost 0, with 11 bases in between. The CDR3 sequence: CASSQVLGGSTDTQYF. CDR3 coding DNA: TGCGCCAGCAGCCAAGTATTGGGCGGGAGCACAGATACGCAGTATTTT.

The J gene is TRBJ2-7, the V gene TRBV18; TRBD1 aligns across 9 bases. Losses at the gene ends were 3 bases for V and 2 bases for J; bases not matched to a gene: 2. The germline CDR1 and CDR2 sequences are KGHSH and LQKENI. The CDR3 spans 14 residues. The CDR3 here is CASSPGQGPYEQYF. CDR3 sequence (DNA): TGTGCCAGCTCACCGGGACAGGGACCCTACGAGCAGTACTTC. Combining the CDR3 with reference TRBV18 and TRBJ2-7 gives the whole variable domain NAGVMQNPRHLVRRRGQEARLRCSPMKGHSHVYWYRQLPEEGLKFMVYLQKENIIDESGMPKERFSAEFPKEGPSILRIQQVVRGDSAAYFCASSPGQGPYEQYFGPGTRLTVT.

This chain connects TRBV30 to TRBJ2-7; 7 bases agree with TRBD1. Germline-derived CDR1 and CDR2 are GTSNPN and SVGIG (reference sequence). J lost 4 bases, V lost 4 bases, and 7 bases had no gene match. This CDR3 region has 13 residues. In DNA form, the CDR3 reads TGTGCCTGGACGCGACAGGGCTTTTACGAGCAGTACTTC. Protein sequence: CAWTRQGFYEQYF.

The V call is TRBV28, the J call TRBJ2-7; 10 bases are shared with TRBD2. The V gene's germline CDR1 is MDHEN and CDR2 SYDVKM. With 3 bases clipped from V and 7 bases from J, the junction kept 12 bases outside the gene matches. The CDR3 has 16 amino acids. CDR3 protein: CASSFPASGGRSEQYF. DNA of the CDR3: TGTGCCAGCAGTTTCCCCGCTAGCGGGGGTCGATCGGAGCAGTACTTC.

CDR3 loop: CASSRGTATGEQYF. CDR3 DNA sequence: TGCGCCAGCAGTCGCGGGACAGCGACGGGCGAGCAGTACTTC. The V and J genes are TRBV10-1 and TRBJ2-7; perhaps TRBD1 as D (7 bases). Germline V gene lookup returns CDR1 WNHNN and CDR2 SYGVQD (reference sequence). The CDR3 loop spans 14 amino acids. The germline V and J ends were trimmed by 5 bases and 6 bases, with 17 bases remaining between them.

This chain uses TRBV18 with TRBJ1-2; D may be TRBD1 (5 bases). Germline CDR1 and CDR2: KGHSH and LQKENI. The V gene lost 2 bases and the J gene lost 4 bases, with 17 bases spanning the gap. This CDR3 comprises 16 residues. The CDR3 is CASSPNLSKGIYGYTF. DNA of the CDR3: TGTGCCAGCTCACCAAACTTGTCCAAGGGGATCTATGGCTACACCTTC.

The chain joins TRBV6-1 to TRBJ2-5, with 7 bases aligning to TRBD1. With V trimmed by 5 bases and J by 1 base, 4 bases remained unmatched. The germline gives CDR1 MNHNS, CDR2 SASEGT. This CDR3 is built from 14 residues. Here the CDR3 reads CASSIGGLQETQYF. CDR3 nucleotides: TGTGCCAGCAGTATAGGGGGCCTCCAAGAGACCCAGTACTTC.

V and J are TRBV5-6 and TRBJ2-7, with D perhaps matching TRBD2 (5 bases). Germline CDR1 and CDR2: SGHDT and YYEEEE. The CDR3 is 14 amino acids. The V end was cut by 4 bases, the J end by 5 bases, with 16 bases between. CDR3 nucleotide sequence: TGTGCCAGCAGCCCCAGGAGGCAGGTCCACGAGCAGTACTTC. Protein sequence: CASSPRRQVHEQYF. The whole variable domain, remainder taken from reference TRBV5-6 and TRBJ2-7, is DAGVTQSPTHLIKTRGQQVTLRCSPKSGHDTVSWYQQALGQGPQFIFQYYEEEERQRGNFPDRFSGHQFPNYSSELNVNALLLGDSALYLCASSPRRQVHEQYFGPGTRLTVT.

A remark on this clone: An end of the junction differs from the germline gene, which may be a read error. The chain has TRBV5-6 and TRBJ1-2, with a weak D call TRBD1 (5 bases). Germline V gene data show CDR1 as SGHDT and CDR2 as YYEEEE. The CDR3 spans 15 residues. CDR3 in amino acids: CASSAGGGIWYGYPF. CDR3 in DNA: TGTGCCAGCAGCGCCGGGGGAGGAATCTGGTATGGCTACCCCTTC.

This rearrangement joins TRBV19 to TRBJ1-5; D is perhaps TRBD1 (5 bases). The CDR3 consists of 16 residues. Between the trimmed V and J ends, which lost 6 bases and 1 base, there was a span of 16 bases. Germline loops: CDR1 LNHDA, CDR2 SQIVND (reference sequence). The CDR3 DNA sequence: TGTGCCAGTAGCATGACGGGAGGGGTAAGCAATCAGCCCCAGCATTTT. Encoded protein: CASSMTGGVSNQPQHF.

This rearrangement joins TRBV5-1 to TRBJ2-7, with a weak D call TRBD2 (7 bases). Germline lookup yields CDR1 SGHRS and CDR2 YFSETQ. V shed 0 bases and J shed 0 bases, with 10 bases lying between them. The CDR3 consists of 15 residues. The CDR3 DNA is TGCGCCAGCAGCTTGGCCGCGGGGGCCTCCTACGAGCAGTACTTC. As protein: CASSLAAGASYEQYF.

In its sample, this clone was seen once. This chain connects TRBV5-1 to TRBJ1-5; tentative D call: TRBD1 (5 bases). The CDR3 spans 14 residues. V lost 1 base, J lost 4 bases, and 9 bases lay in between. Germline V gives CDR1 SGHRS, CDR2 YFSETQ. The CDR3 nucleotides read TGCGCCAGCAGCTTGATGGGGGGGAATCAGCCCCAGCATTTT. Residues: CASSLMGGNQPQHF. Using reference TRBV5-1 and TRBJ1-5 for the parts outside the CDR3, the full variable domain is KAGVTQTPRYLIKTRGQQVTLSCSPISGHRSVSWYQQTPGQGLQFLFEYFSETQRNKGNFPGRFSGRQFSNSRSEMNVSTLELGDSALYLCASSLMGGNQPQHFGDGTRLSIL.

The V and J genes are TRBV5-1 and TRBJ1-1; a weak D match, TRBD1 (6 bases). CDR1 is SGHRS and CDR2 is YFSETQ in the germline V gene. The V end lost 4 bases, the J end lost 6 bases, and 16 bases lay between the germline ends. The CDR3 runs 14 residues. The CDR3 DNA sequence: TGCGCCAGCAGCATGGGACAATCCCCCCCTGAAGCTTTCTTT. This sequence encodes CASSMGQSPPEAFF.

The rearrangement links TRBV19 to TRBJ1-1; D gene unclear. Germline CDR1 and CDR2: LNHDA and SQIVND (reference sequence). V was pared by 4 bases and J by 6 bases, with 12 bases between. The CDR3 sequence is 13 residues long. As DNA, the CDR3 is TGTGCCAGTAGTACCCCGTTATCGTCTGAAGCTTTCTTT. It is translated as CASSTPLSSEAFF.

This clone turned up a few times. J is TRBJ1-1 and V is TRBV18; 8 bases line up with TRBD1. V shed 2 bases and J 2 bases; nucleotides not matched to a gene: 4. The CDR3 extends over 15 amino acids. The germline gives CDR1 KGHSH, CDR2 LQKENI. CDR3 sequence: CASSPGQGLNTEAFF. The CDR3 bases are TGTGCCAGCTCACCAGGACAGGGTCTAAACACTGAAGCTTTCTTT.

This chain joins TRBV4-1 and TRBJ1-2; the D is unclear. The CDR3 is 15 residues long. CDR1 and CDR2 (germline): MGHRA, YSYEKL. V lost 1 base and J lost 8, with 17 bases in between. In DNA, the CDR3 is TGCGCCAGCAGCCAAGCTAGATCTGAGGGCCGAGGCTACACCTTC. It is translated as CASSQARSEGRGYTF.

This chain joins TRBV29-1 and TRBJ2-5, with 7 bases lining up with TRBD1. The CDR3 is 13 residues long. CDR1 is SQVTM, CDR2 ANQGSEA, per germline. The ends lost 1 base at V and 7 bases at J; junction bases unmatched: 6. The CDR3, as DNA: TGCAGCGTTGAAGGGGACAGAGACGGGACCCAGTACTTC. Amino acid sequence: CSVEGDRDGTQYF. The full variable domain, in which reference TRBV29-1 and TRBJ2-5 provide the parts outside the CDR3, is SAVISQKPSRDICQRGTSLTIQCQVDSQVTMMFWYRQQPGQSLTLIATANQGSEATYESGFVIDKFPISRPNLTFSTLTVSNMSPEDSSIYLCSVEGDRDGTQYFGPGTRLLVL.

The rearrangement links TRBV27 to TRBJ2-7; maybe TRBD1 (6 bases). Per germline, CDR1 MNHEY and CDR2 SMNVEV (reference sequence). V lost 3 bases and J lost 2, with 11 bases in between. The CDR3 runs to 14 residues. CDR3 DNA: TGTGCCAGCAGTTTTATGGACAGACCCTACGAGCAGTACTTC. Its translation: CASSFMDRPYEQYF.

This clone was observed once. The rearrangement joins TRBV7-9 to TRBJ2-3; 11 nucleotides match TRBD2. The CDR3 has 17 amino acids. J was trimmed by 3 bases and V by 2 bases; bases with no gene match: 7. Germline V lookup: CDR1 SEHNR, CDR2 FQNEAQ (reference sequence). CDR3 residues: CASSLTVLAGETDTQYF. Here the CDR3 DNA reads TGTGCCAGCAGCTTAACGGTACTAGCGGGAGAGACAGATACGCAGTATTTT.

The rearrangement links TRBV29-1 to TRBJ1-5; 11 bases map to TRBD1. The CDR3 contains 14 residues. V gave up 5 bases and J gave up 4 bases; unmatched junction bases: 4. The germline V gene has CDR1 SQVTM and CDR2 ANQGSEA. CDR3: CSVWDRGSNQPQHF. In DNA form, the CDR3 reads TGCAGCGTTTGGGACAGGGGGTCGAATCAGCCCCAGCATTTT.

CDR3 in DNA: TGCGCCAGCAGCTGGGGGCACGAGGGGTTTCGAGATACGCAGTATTTT. Its protein product is CASSWGHEGFRDTQYF. The rearrangement joins TRBV5-1 to TRBJ2-3, with a weak D call TRBD1 (6 bases). CDR3 length equals 16 residues. V lost 3 bases to trimming and J lost 5 bases, with 19 bases between them. Germline loops: CDR1 SGHRS, CDR2 YFSETQ.